This record covers a single TCR beta chain. The sample comes from a study of chemoradiotherapy in HPV16-positive cancers. With 6 bases removed from V and 5 bases from J, the gap between germline ends came to 7 bases. CDR3 length: 12 amino acids. The germline V gene has CDR1 SGHAT and CDR2 FQNNGV. Clones were read by immunoSEQ multiplex PCR, and TCRdb kept only the in-frame ones, dropping some. Counted here are some 70,000 clones, roughly 90% occurring once; the ten biggest clones make up 4% to 5%. The sample in question was blood, obtained from a patient who underwent chemoradiotherapy. This TCR was recovered from a human donor with HPV-associated anogenital cancer. The chain has TRBV11-2 and TRBJ2-2; tentative D call: TRBD2 (5 bases). As DNA, the CDR3 is TGTGCCAGCAGTCGGGGAACCGGGGAGCTGTTTTTT. This translates into CASSRGTGELFF.